The 12 T cell receptor beta chains in this list originate from one sample, sequenced in a study of cytomegalovirus exposure and HLA in healthy donors. Amplification used 60 Vbeta primers and 13 Jbeta primers. Sequenced by immunoSEQ multiplex PCR; TCRdb stores in-frame clones only, minus some. The sample yields 25,000 to 40,000 clones, about three fifths seen once. Specimen: PBMCs. The receptors derive from a man over 45 in good health and CMV-seropositive.

In the case of this clone: This CDR3 is also generated by other DNA sequences in the sample. The rearrangement links TRBV20-1 to TRBJ2-5, with unresolved D. V was trimmed by 5 bases and J by 4 bases, leaving 5 bases between them. The CDR3 is made up of 10 amino acids. Germline V lookup: CDR1 DFQATT, CDR2 SNEGSKA (reference sequence). This CDR3 is CSAAGETQYF. CDR3 DNA sequence: TGCAGTGCTGCAGGAGAGACCCAGTACTTC.

This clone was observed a handful of times. This chain joins TRBV27 and TRBJ2-1; D ambiguous. This CDR3 region has 12 residues. Germline V gene lookup returns CDR1 MNHEY and CDR2 SMNVEV (reference sequence). V was cut by 6 bases and J by 1 base, with 4 bases left in between. This chain's CDR3 is CASSLSYNEQFF. As DNA, the CDR3 is TGTGCCAGCAGCCTGTCCTACAATGAGCAGTTCTTC.

The chain joins TRBV10-3 to TRBJ1-5; 8 bases are a match to TRBD1. The CDR3 is 15 amino acids. J was trimmed by 0 bases and V by 7 bases; bases with no gene match: 5. CDR1 and CDR2 (germline): ENHRY, SYGVKD. CDR3 coding DNA: TGTGCCATCAAGGGGGGACAGGATAGCAATCAGCCCCAGCATTTT. Amino acid sequence: CAIKGGQDSNQPQHF.

This clone was seen a few times. This chain joins TRBV2 and TRBJ1-1, with TRBD1 identical over 7 bases. CDR3 length equals 13 residues. The trim removed 6 bases at V and 11 bases at J, leaving 12 bases unmatched. Germline CDR1 is SNHLY and CDR2 is FYNNEI. The CDR3: CASSYRQGQDAFF. Here the CDR3 DNA reads TGTGCCAGCAGCTATCGACAGGGTCAGGACGCTTTCTTT.

The sample holds one count of this clone. The rearrangement links TRBV4-3 to TRBJ1-4; no clear D gene. The CDR3 consists of 16 residues. Germline CDR1 reads LGHNA; CDR2 reads YSLEER. With 6 bases removed from V and 0 bases from J, the gap between germline ends came to 14 bases. The CDR3 here is CASSVGRVATNEKLFF. For the CDR3, the DNA is TGCGCCAGCAGTGTAGGGAGGGTTGCAACTAATGAAAAACTGTTTTTT.

The CDR3 spells CASSQDLAGVPSGELFF. CDR3 DNA sequence: TGTGCCAGCAGCCAAGATCTAGCGGGAGTCCCCAGCGGGGAGCTGTTTTTT. The rearrangement uses TRBV4-2 and TRBJ2-2; TRBD2 agrees at 10 bases. Per the germline V gene, CDR1 is LGHNA and CDR2 is YNFKEQ. The CDR3 loop spans 17 amino acids. Trimming cost V 0 bases and J 7 bases; bases outside gene matches: 8.

The rearrangement uses TRBV19 and TRBJ2-7; 7 bases line up with TRBD2. V lost 6 bases, J lost 6 bases, and 14 bases stayed unmatched. The CDR3 totals 15 residues. The germline V gene has CDR1 LNHDA and CDR2 SQIVND (reference sequence). In DNA, the CDR3 is TGTGCCAGTAGCCGTATACCCAGGACTAGTGGCGAGCAGTACTTC. Protein product: CASSRIPRTSGEQYF.

The rearrangement uses TRBV2 and TRBJ2-7, with TRBD1 matching over 11 bases. Germline V gene lookup returns CDR1 SNHLY and CDR2 FYNNEI. V was pared by 6 bases and J by 4 bases, with 8 bases of the junction left unmatched. The CDR3 loop spans 15 amino acids. For the CDR3, the DNA is TGTGCCAGCAGGGGCAGGACAGGGGGCTGGTACGAGCAGTACTTC. Amino acids: CASRGRTGGWYEQYF.

The rearrangement uses TRBV20-1 and TRBJ1-5, with D hard to call. V shed 6 bases and J shed 4 bases, with 7 bases lying between them. Germline V lookup: CDR1 DFQATT, CDR2 SNEGSKA (reference sequence). The length of the CDR3 is 11 residues. The CDR3 DNA sequence: TGCAGTGCCCGGAGTAATCAGCCCCAGCATTTT. It yields the protein CSARSNQPQHF.

This rearrangement joins TRBV7-6 to TRBJ1-1; 7 bases fit TRBD1. This CDR3 comprises 10 residues. CDR1 is SGHVS and CDR2 is FNYEAQ in the germline V gene. V shed 5 bases, J shed 10 bases, and the junction held 1 base outside the gene matches. DNA of the CDR3: TGTGCCAGCAGCCCAGGGGGAGCTTTCTTT. This codes for CASSPGGAFF.

This sequence joins TRBV10-3 and TRBJ2-3; 10 positions agree with TRBD2. Germline values: CDR1 ENHRY, CDR2 SYGVKD. The CDR3 is 15 amino acids. The trim removed 11 bases at V and 8 bases at J, leaving 16 bases unmatched. The CDR3 loop is CAVLLLAGGQTTQYF. CDR3 nucleotides: TGTGCCGTCCTCCTTTTAGCGGGAGGTCAGACTACGCAGTATTTT.

The rearrangement links TRBV28 to TRBJ2-6, with D perhaps TRBD1 (8 bases). Germline CDR1 reads MDHEN; CDR2 reads SYDVKM. V lost 7 bases and J 3 bases, leaving 16 bases between the germline ends. The CDR3 extends over 16 amino acids. The CDR3 region has the DNA TGTGCCAGCACCTCGACAGGGGAGGGTGGGGCCAACGTCCTGACTTTC. This codes for CASTSTGEGGANVLTF. The whole variable domain, filled in from reference TRBV28 and TRBJ2-6, reads DVKVTQSSRYLVKRTGEKVFLECVQDMDHENMFWYRQDPGLGLRLIYFSYDVKMKEKGDIPEGYSVSREKKERFSLILESASTNQTSMYLCASTSTGEGGANVLTFGAGSRLTVL.